Reported below is one TCR beta chain. Its matching antigen is unknown. Donor samples were obtained from healthy Caucasian individuals from Russia, aged 6 to 90. Each sample used at least 7 million PBMCs. V was cut by 7 bases and J by 12 bases, with 19 bases left in between. Germline loops: CDR1 MDHEN, CDR2 SYDVKM. The CDR3 has 13 residues. This sample stems from a study of blood T cells in healthy people across ages. Study-level findings and limits: The study found TCR beta diversity correlated strongly with naive T cell percentage.

Then a second PCR, running roughly 6 to 12 cycles, was carried out with a sample-barcoded 5' primer and a J-beta primer mix. Every cDNA molecule carried a tag from a template-switch adaptor bearing 12 random nucleotides. TCRdb called the 5' RACE reads again in MiXCR, with one record for every CDR3 protein. The data hold under 2,000,000 distinct CDR3 sequences, with roughly 49% observed a single time. Sequencing used blood. This receptor was taken from a woman aged 40 to 50 in good health. The chain is built from TRBV28 and TRBJ2-1; perhaps TRBD1 as D (7 bases). Here the CDR3 reads CASTLGGAGSQFF. CDR3 DNA sequence: TGTGCCAGCACCCTAGGGGGCGCGGGGTCGCAGTTCTTC.